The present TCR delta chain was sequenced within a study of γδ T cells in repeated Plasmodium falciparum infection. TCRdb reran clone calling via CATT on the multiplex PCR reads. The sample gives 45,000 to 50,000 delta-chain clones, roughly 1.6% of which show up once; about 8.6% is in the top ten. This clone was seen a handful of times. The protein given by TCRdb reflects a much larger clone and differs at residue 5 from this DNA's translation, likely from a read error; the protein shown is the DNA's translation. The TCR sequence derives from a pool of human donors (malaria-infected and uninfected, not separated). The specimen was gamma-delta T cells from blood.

CDR3 in amino acids: CALGGPLTGYTDKLIF. CDR3 in DNA: TGTGCTCTTGGGGGCCCATTAACCGGGTACACCGATAAACTCATCTTT. The genes are TRDV1 and TRDJ1; D unclear. The J gene was missing in TCRdb and was found by matching the end of the DNA to germline. Germline V CDR1 and CDR2: TSWWSYY, QGS. The CDR3 totals 16 residues. The ends were cut back, 4 bases at V and 0 bases at J, with 15 bases in the middle.